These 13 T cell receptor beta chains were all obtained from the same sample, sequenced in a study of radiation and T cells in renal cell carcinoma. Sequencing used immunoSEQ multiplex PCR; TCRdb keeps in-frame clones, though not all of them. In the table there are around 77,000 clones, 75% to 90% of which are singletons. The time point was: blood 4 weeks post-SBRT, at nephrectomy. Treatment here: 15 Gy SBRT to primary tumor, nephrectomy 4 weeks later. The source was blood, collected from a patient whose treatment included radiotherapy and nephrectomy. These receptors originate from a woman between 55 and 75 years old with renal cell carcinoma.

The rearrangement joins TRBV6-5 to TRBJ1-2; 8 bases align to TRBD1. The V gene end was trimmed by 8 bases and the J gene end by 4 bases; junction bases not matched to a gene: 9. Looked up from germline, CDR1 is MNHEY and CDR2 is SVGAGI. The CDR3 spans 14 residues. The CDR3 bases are TGTGCCAGCCGGAATGCAGGGGGCGGCTATGGCTACACCTTC. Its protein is CASRNAGGGYGYTF.

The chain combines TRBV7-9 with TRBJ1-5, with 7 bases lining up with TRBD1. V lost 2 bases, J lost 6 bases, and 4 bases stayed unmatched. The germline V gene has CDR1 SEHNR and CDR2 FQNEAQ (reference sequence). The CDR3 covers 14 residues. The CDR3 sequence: CASSLSGGGQPQHF. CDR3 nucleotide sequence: TGTGCCAGCAGCTTATCAGGGGGAGGTCAGCCCCAGCATTTT.

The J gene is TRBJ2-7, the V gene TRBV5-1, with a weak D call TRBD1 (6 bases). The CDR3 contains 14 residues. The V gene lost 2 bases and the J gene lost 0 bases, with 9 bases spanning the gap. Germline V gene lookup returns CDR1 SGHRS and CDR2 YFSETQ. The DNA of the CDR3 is TGCGCCAGCAGCTTCAGGGGTAGCTCCTACGAGCAGTACTTC. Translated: CASSFRGSSYEQYF.

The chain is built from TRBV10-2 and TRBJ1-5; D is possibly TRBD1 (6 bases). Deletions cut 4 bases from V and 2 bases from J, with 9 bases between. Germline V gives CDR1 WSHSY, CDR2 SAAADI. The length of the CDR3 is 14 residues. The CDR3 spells CASSGAGGNQPQHF. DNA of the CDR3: TGCGCCAGCAGTGGAGCAGGGGGCAATCAGCCCCAGCATTTT.

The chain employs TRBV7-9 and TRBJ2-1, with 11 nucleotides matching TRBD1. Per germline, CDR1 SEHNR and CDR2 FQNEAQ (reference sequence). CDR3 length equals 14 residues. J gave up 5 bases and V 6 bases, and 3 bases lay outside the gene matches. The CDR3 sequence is CASRRTGGHNEQFF. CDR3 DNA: TGTGCCAGCAGACGGACAGGGGGCCACAATGAGCAGTTCTTC.

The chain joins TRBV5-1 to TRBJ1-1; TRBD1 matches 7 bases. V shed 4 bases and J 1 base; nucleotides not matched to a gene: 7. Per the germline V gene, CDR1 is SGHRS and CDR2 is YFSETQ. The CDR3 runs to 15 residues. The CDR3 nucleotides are TGCGCCAGCAGCACCCTGACAGGGCAGAACACTGAAGCTTTCTTT. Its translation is CASSTLTGQNTEAFF.

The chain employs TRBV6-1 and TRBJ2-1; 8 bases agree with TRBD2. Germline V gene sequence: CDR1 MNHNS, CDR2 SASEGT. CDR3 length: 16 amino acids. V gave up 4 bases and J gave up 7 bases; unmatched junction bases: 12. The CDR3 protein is CASSASGGPSRNEQFF. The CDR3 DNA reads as TGTGCCAGCAGTGCCTCGGGGGGGCCGAGTAGAAATGAGCAGTTCTTC.

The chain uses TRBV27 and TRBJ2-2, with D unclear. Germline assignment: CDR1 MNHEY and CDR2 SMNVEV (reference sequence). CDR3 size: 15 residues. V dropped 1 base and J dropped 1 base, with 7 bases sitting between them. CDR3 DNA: TGTGCCAGCAGTTTATGGACGGGGAACACCGGGGAGCTGTTTTTT. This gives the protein CASSLWTGNTGELFF.

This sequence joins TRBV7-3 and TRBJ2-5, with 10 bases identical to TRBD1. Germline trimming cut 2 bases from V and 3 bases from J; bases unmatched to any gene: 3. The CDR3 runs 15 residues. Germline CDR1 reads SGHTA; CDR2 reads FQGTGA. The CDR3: CASSLSGTGEETQYF. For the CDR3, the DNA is TGTGCCAGCAGCTTATCCGGGACAGGGGAAGAGACCCAGTACTTC.

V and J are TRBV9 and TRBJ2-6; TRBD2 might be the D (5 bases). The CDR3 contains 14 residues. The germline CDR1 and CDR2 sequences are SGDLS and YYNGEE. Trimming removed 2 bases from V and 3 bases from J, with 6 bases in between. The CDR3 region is CASSVEGGANVLTF. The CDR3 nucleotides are TGTGCCAGCAGCGTCGAGGGTGGGGCCAACGTCCTGACTTTC.

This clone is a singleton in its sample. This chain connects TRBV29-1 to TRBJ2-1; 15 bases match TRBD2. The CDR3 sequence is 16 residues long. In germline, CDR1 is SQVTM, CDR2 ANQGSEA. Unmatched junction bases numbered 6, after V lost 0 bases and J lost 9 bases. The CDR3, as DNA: TGCAGCGTTGAAGATGAGGGACTAGCGGGAGGATTTGAGCAGTTCTTC. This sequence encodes CSVEDEGLAGGFEQFF.

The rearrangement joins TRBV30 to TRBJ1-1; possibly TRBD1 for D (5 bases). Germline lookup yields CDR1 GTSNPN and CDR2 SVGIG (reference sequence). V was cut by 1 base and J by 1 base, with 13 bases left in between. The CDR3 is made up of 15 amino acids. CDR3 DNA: TGTGCCTGGAGTGGCAGGGTTTTAGGGAACACTGAAGCTTTCTTT. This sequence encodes CAWSGRVLGNTEAFF.

The chain's CDR3 is CASSVEVDTQYF. The CDR3 bases are TGTGCCAGCAGCGTAGAAGTAGATACGCAGTATTTT. This rearrangement joins TRBV9 to TRBJ2-3, with D uncertain. V lost 0 bases and J lost 5, with 4 bases in between. Germline V gene sequence: CDR1 SGDLS, CDR2 YYNGEE. The CDR3 spans 12 residues.